This TCR beta chain was sequenced during a study of blood T cell repertoires in COVID-19. Looking at the study overall: Samples came from the United States, Italy and Spain, spanning acute and convalescent COVID-19. PBMCs, B-cell-depleted T cells, or T cells were the source of the cDNA or gDNA that made up the material.

Between the trimmed V and J ends, which lost 2 bases and 5 bases, there was a span of 13 bases. The germline V gene has CDR1 SGHTA and CDR2 FQGTGA. The CDR3 covers 16 residues. This clone was observed a few times. Here immunoSEQ multiplex PCR was the method, and the copy in TCRdb shows in-frame clones only, minus some. The sample shows roughly 250,000 clones, roughly 90% of them seen only once. The chain is built from TRBV7-3 and TRBJ1-6; tentatively, D is TRBD1 (6 bases). The TCR sequence derives from a woman in her thirties or forties who had recovered from COVID-19. The specimen sequenced was peripheral blood. CDR3 amino acids: CASSLRGGQNNSPLHF. CDR3 nucleotides: TGTGCCAGCAGCTTACGGGGGGGACAAAATAATTCACCCCTCCACTTT.